The 23 T cell receptor beta chains in this list originate from one sample, sequenced in a study of monozygotic twins with inflammatory bowel disease. TCRdb re-called the 5' RACE reads; every CDR3 protein appears as one record, without DNA. The sample totals about 380,000 distinct CDR3 sequences. Sequenced material: blood. The receptors were sampled from a human donor with ulcerative colitis or Crohn's disease, or a healthy co-twin of an affected twin (not recorded which).

This sequence joins TRBV19 and TRBJ2-1; TCRdb lists TRBD2, though no DNA is available to test this call. CDR1 LNHDA and CDR2 SQIVND come from the germline V gene (reference sequence). The CDR3 has 13 residues. This CDR3 is CASQPGRLNEQFF.

V usage is TRBV12-3 or TRBV12-4 and J usage is TRBJ1-2; as DNA is missing, the TRBD1 call by TCRdb cannot be tested. The CDR3 loop spans 14 amino acids. The CDR3 reads CASIGPQTNYGYTF.

V usage is TRBV7-9 and J usage is TRBJ2-7; TCRdb outputs TRBD2, but without DNA this stays unchecked. The germline gives CDR1 SEHNR, CDR2 FQNEAQ (reference sequence). CDR3 length: 15 amino acids. The CDR3 is CASSRSGTSYYEQYF.

The gene calls are TRBV7-9 and TRBJ2-3; TCRdb's D call of TRBD2 is untestable without DNA. The CDR3 loop spans 17 amino acids. Per germline, CDR1 SEHNR and CDR2 FQNEAQ (reference sequence). The CDR3 is CASSLAPGLLPTDTQYF.

The V and J genes are TRBV6-2 or TRBV6-3 and TRBJ2-4. Germline V gene lookup returns CDR1 MNHEY and CDR2 SVGEGT. The CDR3 is 17 residues long. The CDR3 region is CASSYSYTGIAKNIQYF.

This chain joins TRBV2 and TRBJ2-1; TCRdb calls TRBD1, which cannot be checked without DNA. This CDR3 is 14 amino acids long. Germline assignment: CDR1 SNHLY and CDR2 FYNNEI. CDR3: CASTSPGRVGEQFF.

The chain recombines TRBV5-1 with TRBJ1-2. This CDR3 comprises 14 residues. Per the germline V gene, CDR1 is SGHRS and CDR2 is YFSETQ. CDR3 residues: CASSLGVTDYGYTF.

V gene TRBV18 combines with J gene TRBJ2-1. The germline gives CDR1 KGHSH, CDR2 LQKENI. This CDR3 comprises 15 residues. The CDR3 loop is CASSPPVASYNEQFF. The whole variable domain, filled in from reference TRBV18 and TRBJ2-1, reads NAGVMQNPRHLVRRRGQEARLRCSPMKGHSHVYWYRQLPEEGLKFMVYLQKENIIDESGMPKERFSAEFPKEGPSILRIQQVVRGDSAAYFCASSPPVASYNEQFFGPGTRLTVL.

The rearrangement links TRBV29-1 to TRBJ1-6. The V gene's germline CDR1 is SQVTM and CDR2 ANQGSEA. The CDR3 has 12 amino acids. The CDR3 reads CSVGSRNSPLHF. The full variable domain, its missing parts supplied by reference TRBV29-1 and TRBJ1-6, is SAVISQKPSRDICQRGTSLTIQCQVDSQVTMMFWYRQQPGQSLTLIATANQGSEATYESGFVIDKFPISRPNLTFSTLTVSNMSPEDSSIYLCSVGSRNSPLHFGNGTRLTVT.

The chain is built from TRBV4-2 and TRBJ2-5. This CDR3 is 15 amino acids long. Per germline, CDR1 LGHNA and CDR2 YNFKEQ. CDR3 region: CASSQGVLAQETQYF.

The J gene is TRBJ1-1, the V gene TRBV30; the D gene TCRdb calls, TRBD1, cannot be checked with no DNA. The CDR3 loop spans 11 amino acids. Germline V gene lookup returns CDR1 GTSNPN and CDR2 SVGIG (reference sequence). CDR3 protein: CAWSSGTRAFF.

The genes are TRBV13 and TRBJ2-7; TCRdb's D call, TRBD2, is unchecked because there is no DNA. The CDR3 totals 13 residues. Germline V gene lookup returns CDR1 PRHDT and CDR2 FYEKMQ (reference sequence). Here the CDR3 reads CASSFTRANEQYF. Variable domain in full (rest from reference TRBV13 and TRBJ2-7): AAGVIQSPRHLIKEKRETATLKCYPIPRHDTVYWYQQGPGQDPQFLISFYEKMQSDKGSIPDRFSAQQFSDYHSELNMSSLELGDSALYFCASSFTRANEQYFGPGTRLTVT.

CDR3 protein: CASSLDLIRFGYTF. This chain joins TRBV16 and TRBJ1-2. Germline CDR1 reads KGHSY; CDR2 reads FQNENV. The CDR3 covers 14 residues. The variable domain in full, completed from reference TRBV16 and TRBJ1-2, reads GEEVAQTPKHLVRGEGQKAKLYCAPIKGHSYVFWYQQVLKNEFKFLISFQNENVFDETGMPKERFSAKCLPNSPCSLEIQATKLEDSAVYFCASSLDLIRFGYTFGSGTRLTVV.

The chain is built from TRBV20-1 and TRBJ1-5. CDR3 length: 12 residues. The germline CDR1 and CDR2 sequences are DFQATT and SNEGSKA (reference sequence). CDR3 sequence reads: CSASHSNQPQHF.

The chain recombines TRBV5-5 with TRBJ1-3; TCRdb picks TRBD1, but there is no DNA to check that call. CDR3 length: 15 amino acids. CDR1 and CDR2 (germline): SGHKS, YYEKEE (reference sequence). CDR3 sequence: CASSFGGGSGNTIYF.

The CDR3 sequence is CASSIGLAGWSEQFF. This chain joins TRBV7-2 and TRBJ2-1; the D call of TRBD2 rests on TCRdb alone, since no DNA is present to check it. The CDR3 totals 15 residues. Germline CDR1 is SGHTA and CDR2 is FQGNSA.

This CDR3 is CASRALGGGAVNEQFF. The rearrangement links TRBV10-2 to TRBJ2-1; the D call from TCRdb, TRBD2, cannot be confirmed without DNA. Germline CDR1 reads WSHSY; CDR2 reads SAAADI. The CDR3 has 16 amino acids.

The V call is TRBV30, the J call TRBJ1-1. Germline CDR1 reads GTSNPN; CDR2 reads SVGIG (reference sequence). The CDR3 is 14 amino acids. CDR3 residues: CAWISRSPNTEAFF.

The chain is built from TRBV5-1 and TRBJ2-7; TCRdb gives TRBD1 as the D gene, but with no DNA this cannot be confirmed. Germline V CDR1 and CDR2: SGHRS, YFSETQ. The CDR3 has 15 amino acids. Here the CDR3 reads CASSTRPHRSTEQYF.

The rearrangement uses TRBV12-3 or TRBV12-4 and TRBJ1-5. This CDR3 has 18 amino acids. The CDR3 sequence: CASSFRNYALRVNQPQHF.

The rearrangement uses TRBV19 and TRBJ2-1. The CDR3 length is 15 residues. Germline V gene sequence: CDR1 LNHDA, CDR2 SQIVND (reference sequence). The CDR3 reads CASSIVRSSYNEQFF.

V is TRBV5-1 and J is TRBJ2-7. CDR1 is SGHRS and CDR2 is YFSETQ in the germline V gene. This CDR3 is built from 14 residues. CDR3 region: CASSLDRWSYEQYF.

V gene TRBV11-2 combines with J gene TRBJ1-1. The CDR3 is 16 amino acids. Germline V lookup: CDR1 SGHAT, CDR2 FQNNGV. The CDR3 protein is CASSLDQIWGITEAFF.